A single sample is the source of the 20 T cell receptor beta chains below, sequenced in a study of spatial heterogeneity in lung cancer. TCRdb passed the 5' RACE reads through MiXCR, listing each CDR3 protein once. The table includes 3,000 to 4,500 distinct CDR3 sequences, 7% detected once. Documented time point: sample taken at primary tumor resection. Whole RNA, which was extracted from tumor, nontumor lung tissue or frozen PBMC, was sequenced without any cell sorting. The sequencing used normal lung tissue next to the tumor, collected at surgery. The receptor source for this set is a male donor with early-stage non-small cell lung cancer.

In its sample, this clonotype ranks as medium-sized. V gene TRBV3-2 combines with J gene TRBJ1-5; TRBD1 reflects the table's D call only, with no check against the DNA. TRBV3-2 is a known pseudogene. The CDR3 consists of 18 residues. CDR3 loop: CASSQGQGIRGGNQPQHF. The CDR3 DNA reads as TGTGCCAGCAGCCAGGGACAGGGGATCCGAGGGGGCAATCAGCCCCAGCATTTT.

In this sample, this clonotype turned up once. The chain employs TRBV7-2 and TRBJ2-3; no definite D call. The CDR3 totals 15 residues. Trimming shortened V by 1 base and J by 0 bases, and 8 bases separated the two germline ends. CDR1 is SGHTA and CDR2 is FQGNSA in the germline V gene. CDR3 sequence: CASSLDYLSTDTQYF. For the CDR3, the DNA is TGTGCCAGCAGCTTAGACTATTTGAGCACAGATACGCAGTATTTT.

In this sample, this clonotype turned up many times. V is TRBV6-1 and J is TRBJ2-2, with 11 bases matching TRBD2. V was pared by 6 bases and J by 3 bases, with 6 bases of the junction left unmatched. Germline CDR1 reads MNHNS; CDR2 reads SASEGT. CDR3 length: 16 residues. This CDR3 is CASRVLAGDHTGELFF. CDR3 coding DNA: TGTGCCAGCAGAGTACTAGCGGGAGACCACACCGGGGAGCTGTTTTTT.

Sample share makes this clonotype medium-sized. V is TRBV27 and J is TRBJ1-1; a possible D gene is TRBD1 (6 bases). The ends were cut back, 5 bases at V and 5 bases at J, with 12 bases in the middle. CDR3 length equals 13 residues. Germline values: CDR1 MNHEY, CDR2 SMNVEV (reference sequence). The CDR3: CASSTTGRTEAFF. CDR3 bases: TGTGCCAGCAGTACTACAGGGAGGACTGAAGCTTTCTTT.

This rearrangement joins TRBV10-3 to TRBJ1-1; no reliable D call. CDR1 and CDR2 from the germline V gene are ENHRY and SYGVKD. V gave up 0 bases and J gave up 3 bases, with 14 bases separating them. This CDR3 is 16 amino acids long. CDR3 DNA sequence: TGTGCCATCAGTGAGTCGGACGGTCTCTCGGACACTGAAGCTTTCTTT. This sequence encodes CAISESDGLSDTEAFF.

The chain links TRBV7-7 to TRBJ2-5, with D perhaps matching TRBD2 (6 bases). Trimming cost V 5 bases and J 0 bases, with 16 bases left between them. CDR1 and CDR2 (germline): SSHAT, FNYEAQ (reference sequence). The CDR3 loop spans 16 amino acids. The CDR3 is CASSAAGPPYQETQYF. Written as DNA, the CDR3 is TGTGCCAGCAGCGCGGCGGGGCCACCGTACCAAGAGACCCAGTACTTC.

This clonotype has at least ten counts. This chain joins TRBV27 and TRBJ2-7, with no clear D. CDR1 is MNHEY and CDR2 is SMNVEV in the germline V gene (reference sequence). V lost 5 bases to trimming and J lost 5 bases, with 16 bases between them. The CDR3 is 14 amino acids. In DNA, the CDR3 is TGTGCCAGCAGTCTCCACCGACTGAGGCACGAGCAGTACTTC. Protein product: CASSLHRLRHEQYF.

This sequence joins TRBV12-3 or TRBV12-4 and TRBJ2-7, with 7 bases aligning to TRBD1. Trimming removed 6 bases from V and 7 bases from J; junction bases left unmatched: 15. The CDR3 sequence is 15 residues long. CDR3 region: CASRQGSQGVGEQYF. The CDR3 coding sequence is TGTGCCAGCAGGCAAGGGTCGCAGGGGGTTGGTGAGCAGTACTTC.

Sample share makes this clonotype medium-sized. The V and J genes are TRBV19 and TRBJ2-5, with TRBD2 matching 8 bases. The CDR3 totals 15 residues. Losses at the gene ends were 4 bases for V and 3 bases for J; bases not matched to a gene: 7. Germline-derived CDR1 and CDR2 are LNHDA and SQIVND (reference sequence). CDR3 residues: CASSSLSGGEETQYF. The CDR3 nucleotides are TGTGCCAGTAGTAGCCTCAGCGGGGGTGAAGAGACCCAGTACTTC.

This clonotype ranks as medium-sized. V is TRBV7-8 and J is TRBJ1-1; maybe TRBD1 (5 bases). CDR3 length: 15 amino acids. CDR1 and CDR2 (germline): SGHVS, FQNEAQ. V was clipped by 5 bases and J by 3 bases, with 16 bases between them. CDR3 loop: CASSAYGRVDTEAFF. As DNA, the CDR3 is TGTGCCAGCAGCGCGTACGGCAGGGTAGACACTGAAGCTTTCTTT.

At least ten counts were recorded for this clonotype. This may be a read error: a much more frequent sequence differs by one nucleotide. The chain uses TRBV4-3 and TRBJ1-6; D call uncertain. Looked up from germline, CDR1 is LGHNA and CDR2 is YSLEER. The CDR3 spans 14 residues. CDR3 in amino acids: CASSQDGIASPIHF. The CDR3, as DNA: TGCGCCAGCAGCCAAGATGGTATCGCCTCACCCATCCACTTT.

This clonotype qualifies as medium-sized. The chain combines TRBV7-3 with TRBJ2-3; the match to TRBD1 covers 9 bases. The CDR3 has 17 amino acids. V lost 5 bases, J lost 2 bases, and 11 bases stayed unmatched. Germline CDR1 reads SGHTA; CDR2 reads FQGTGA. The DNA for the CDR3 is TGTGCCAGCAGCAGATTTGGACAGGGGCGACTCACAGATACGCAGTATTTT. Its protein product is CASSRFGQGRLTDTQYF.

This clonotype has only a few counts. This sequence joins TRBV18 and TRBJ2-1, with D maybe TRBD2 (5 bases). Trimming stripped 2 bases from V and 9 bases from J, with 8 bases between. Germline CDR1 and CDR2: KGHSH and LQKENI. This CDR3 is built from 12 residues. The chain's CDR3 is CASSPGESEQFF. Written as DNA, the CDR3 is TGTGCCAGCTCACCAGGGGAGTCTGAGCAGTTCTTC.

This clonotype is categorized as medium-sized. The chain uses TRBV7-2 and TRBJ2-7; weak D call: TRBD1 (6 bases). The germline V and J ends were trimmed by 1 base and 2 bases, with 12 bases remaining between them. The CDR3 consists of 15 residues. Germline CDR1 and CDR2: SGHTA and FQGNSA. CDR3 in DNA: TGTGCCAGCAGCTTAGGCGACAGGTCGACCTACGAGCAGTACGTC. Protein product: CASSLGDRSTYEQYV.

This clonotype has at least ten counts. This chain uses TRBV3-1 with TRBJ2-7; 11 bases line up with TRBD2. CDR1 LGHDT and CDR2 YNNKEL come from the germline V gene (reference sequence). The CDR3 runs 16 residues. V lost 3 bases, J lost 1 base, and 5 bases stayed unmatched. DNA for the CDR3: TGTGCCAGCAGCCAGGTACTAGCGGGGGATTCCTACGAGCAGTACTTC. Translated: CASSQVLAGDSYEQYF.

This clonotype is termed medium-sized. A junction end diverges from the germline sequence, so it may reflect a read error. V usage is TRBV30 and J usage is TRBJ1-6; unclear D gene. This CDR3 contains 13 residues. Germline values: CDR1 GTSNPN, CDR2 SVGIG (reference sequence). The CDR3, as DNA: TGTGCCTGGGCCGTTGGAGGGAATTCATCCCTCCACTTT. It encodes CAWAVGGNSSLHF.

By sample fraction, this clonotype is medium-sized. The V and J genes are TRBV7-2 and TRBJ1-2, with TRBD1 matching over 8 bases. This CDR3 is built from 14 residues. V gave up 1 base and J gave up 5 bases; unmatched junction bases: 3. Germline V lookup: CDR1 SGHTA, CDR2 FQGNSA. DNA for the CDR3: TGTGCCAGCAGCTTAGTCCAGGGGGCTTATGGCTACACCTTC. Amino acid sequence: CASSLVQGAYGYTF.

This clonotype appeared a few times. V and J are TRBV12-3 or TRBV12-4 and TRBJ2-3; D uncertain. V shed 6 bases and J shed 2 bases, with 6 bases lying between them. The CDR3 has 12 amino acids. The CDR3 DNA sequence: TGTGCCAGCAGCTGGGACACAGATACGCAGTATTTT. Encoded protein: CASSWDTDTQYF.

By sample share, this clonotype is medium-sized (0.01 to 0.1%). CDR3 residues: CASSPGQPNSPLHF. The CDR3 region has the DNA TGTGCCAGCAGCCCCGGACAGCCTAATTCACCCCTCCACTTT. This sequence joins TRBV7-9 and TRBJ1-6; maybe TRBD1 (6 bases). Germline V gene data show CDR1 as SEHNR and CDR2 as FQNEAQ (reference sequence). There are 14 residues in the CDR3. V was pared by 5 bases and J by 6 bases, with 11 bases between.

This clonotype is judged medium-sized (0.01 to 0.1%). This chain links TRBV20-1 with TRBJ1-2; D is unresolved. Trimming took 0 bases from V and 2 from J, leaving 13 bases between them. Per germline, CDR1 DFQATT and CDR2 SNEGSKA (reference sequence). The CDR3 extends over 15 amino acids. The CDR3 nucleotides read TGCAGTGCTAGAGATCGGGTCGGCGGAAACTATGGCTACACCTTC. Its protein is CSARDRVGGNYGYTF.